Listed here are 26 T cell receptor beta chains from one sample, sequenced in a study of glioma-infiltrating T cells. TCR alpha and beta CDR3 regions were amplified from RNA using iRepertoire nested multiplex PCR. MiXCR, applied by TCRdb to the multiplex PCR reads, yields one record per CDR3 protein. The data hold about 130,000 distinct CDR3 sequences, with 20% to 25% observed a single time. The sequencing input was glioma tissue, nonneoplastic brain tissue, or PBMCs (not recorded which). The receptors were sampled from a human donor with low-grade glioma or glioblastoma, undergoing nonglioma brain surgery, or in good health (not recorded which).

The chain couples TRBV4-1 to TRBJ1-4; 7 nucleotides align to TRBD1. J gave up 5 bases and V 4 bases, and 7 bases lay outside the gene matches. CDR3 length equals 15 residues. Germline CDR1 reads MGHRA; CDR2 reads YSYEKL. The CDR3 protein is CASSPRRDRNEKLFF. CDR3 DNA: TGCGCCAGCAGCCCCCGCCGGGACAGAAATGAAAAACTGTTTTTT.

This clonotype was seen at least ten times. The chain is built from TRBV6-2 or TRBV6-3 and TRBJ1-1; D is uncertain. This CDR3 comprises 13 residues. In germline, CDR1 is MNHEY, CDR2 SVGEGT. V was pared by 7 bases and J by 6 bases, with 15 bases between. The CDR3 coding sequence is TGTGCCAGCATCCTGACCCTGGTGTCTGAAGCTTTCTTT. It translates to CASILTLVSEAFF.

V is TRBV3-1 and J is TRBJ1-5, with a possible D match to TRBD1 (6 bases). The V gene lost 3 bases and the J gene lost 6 bases, with 12 bases spanning the gap. The germline V gene has CDR1 LGHDT and CDR2 YNNKEL (reference sequence). CDR3 length: 14 amino acids. CDR3: CASSHGGGGQPQHF. As DNA, the CDR3 is TGTGCCAGCAGCCACGGAGGGGGGGGTCAGCCCCAGCATTTT.

This clonotype has at least ten counts. The chain couples TRBV6-6 to TRBJ1-5; 9 nucleotides agree with TRBD1. This CDR3 region has 16 residues. The V and J ends lost 0 bases and 4 bases, in that order; junction bases with no gene match: 4. CDR1 is MNHNY and CDR2 is SVGAGI in the germline V gene (reference sequence). This CDR3 reads CASSYSGTGKNQPQHF. CDR3 coding DNA: TGTGCCAGCAGTTACTCGGGGACAGGGAAAAATCAGCCCCAGCATTTT.

V usage is TRBV6-1 and J usage is TRBJ2-1; the match to TRBD2 covers 10 bases. The length of the CDR3 is 16 residues. The V segment lost 7 bases and the J segment 10 bases; nucleotides outside the gene matches: 16. Per the germline V gene, CDR1 is MNHNS and CDR2 is SASEGT. The CDR3 protein is CASTTQGLAGVWEQFF. CDR3 nucleotide sequence: TGTGCCAGCACCACCCAGGGCCTAGCGGGGGTCTGGGAGCAGTTCTTC.

At least ten counts were recorded for this clonotype. This rearrangement joins TRBV20-1 to TRBJ1-5; 8 bases match TRBD1. This CDR3 is built from 13 residues. The V segment lost 6 bases and the J segment 6 bases; nucleotides outside the gene matches: 7. Per germline, CDR1 DFQATT and CDR2 SNEGSKA (reference sequence). The CDR3 spells CSAKQGDAQPQHF. CDR3 nucleotides: TGCAGTGCAAAACAGGGGGATGCTCAGCCCCAGCATTTT.

The sample holds many counts of this clonotype. The CDR3 loop reads CASSPGSGTEAFF. The CDR3 bases are TGTGCCAGCAGTCCAGGTTCAGGGACTGAAGCTTTCTTT. The J gene is TRBJ1-1, the V gene TRBV25-1; D may be TRBD1 (5 bases). The germline V gene has CDR1 MGHDK and CDR2 SYGVNS. Trimming shortened V by 5 bases and J by 5 bases, and 12 bases separated the two germline ends. This CDR3 spans 13 amino acids.

The chain is built from TRBV11-2 and TRBJ2-7; D may match TRBD1 or TRBD2 (6 bases each). This CDR3 contains 14 residues. Germline V gene lookup returns CDR1 SGHAT and CDR2 FQNNGV. Trimming took off 6 bases at V and 2 bases at J, with 14 bases between the two ends. CDR3 in DNA: TGTGCCAGCAGTCGAGACAGGACTACCTACGAGCAGTACGTC. Amino acids: CASSRDRTTYEQYV.

The chain recombines TRBV19 with TRBJ2-5, with TRBD2 matching over 7 bases. This CDR3 has 15 amino acids. Germline V gene sequence: CDR1 LNHDA, CDR2 SQIVND (reference sequence). With V trimmed by 4 bases and J by 4 bases, 9 bases remained unmatched. DNA of the CDR3: TGTGCCAGTAGTACGCAAGGGATAGCGGGAGAGACCCAGTACTTC. This codes for CASSTQGIAGETQYF.

In this sample, this clonotype turned up a few times. The rearrangement joins TRBV7-9 to TRBJ2-1; D gene uncertain. Trimming pared 1 base from V and 7 bases from J, leaving 11 bases between. CDR1 is SEHNR and CDR2 is FQNEAQ in the germline V gene (reference sequence). CDR3 length equals 14 residues. The CDR3 DNA sequence: TGTGCCAGCAGCTTAGATGGGCGCTGGAATGAGCAGTTCTTC. This encodes CASSLDGRWNEQFF.

The table lists this clonotype with a few counts. The V call is TRBV7-9, the J call TRBJ1-4; D is unclear. Trimming removed 4 bases at V and 0 bases at J, with 3 bases between. Germline-derived CDR1 and CDR2 are SEHNR and FQNEAQ (reference sequence). This CDR3 is built from 13 residues. CDR3 in DNA: TGTGCCAGCAGCTCGTCAACTAATGAAAAACTGTTTTTT. Translated: CASSSSTNEKLFF.

The V call is TRBV24-1, the J call TRBJ2-5; 12 nucleotides agree with TRBD2. This CDR3 comprises 13 residues. Germline loops: CDR1 KGHDR, CDR2 SFDVKD. The junction had 3 bases not matched to a gene; V was cut back by 10 bases and J by 4 bases. The CDR3 coding sequence is TGTGCCACTTCGGGACTAGCGGGAGAGACCCAGTACTTC. Translating it yields CATSGLAGETQYF.

This clonotype appeared a few times. This chain joins TRBV6-6 and TRBJ2-3, with D perhaps assigned TRBD1 or TRBD2 (5 bases each). The CDR3 has 15 amino acids. The germline gives CDR1 MNHNY, CDR2 SVGAGI (reference sequence). V was trimmed by 2 bases and J by 4 bases, leaving 13 bases between them. In DNA, the CDR3 is TGTGCCAGCAGTTACCGGGACCACGTCGCAGATACGCAGTATTTT. Protein sequence: CASSYRDHVADTQYF.

The chain combines TRBV2 with TRBJ1-1, with D possibly being TRBD1 (5 bases). V was trimmed by 8 bases and J by 1 base, leaving 14 bases between them. The CDR3 contains 14 residues. The germline gives CDR1 SNHLY, CDR2 FYNNEI. In DNA form, the CDR3 reads TGTGCCAGCGGGAAGGGGCAGGGGAACACTGAAGCTTTCTTT. The encoded protein is CASGKGQGNTEAFF.

The genes are TRBV27 and TRBJ1-2, with TRBD1 matching 7 bases. The CDR3 contains 14 residues. The J segment lost 3 bases and the V segment lost 1 base, leaving 2 bases of the junction unmatched. The V gene's germline CDR1 is MNHEY and CDR2 SMNVEV (reference sequence). Here the CDR3 DNA reads TGTGCCAGCAGTTTATTAGGGGGCGACTATGGCTACACCTTC. Protein sequence: CASSLLGGDYGYTF.

This clonotype showed up many times. The V and J genes are TRBV15 and TRBJ2-5, with a weak D call TRBD1 (8 bases). The CDR3 spans 16 residues. Germline V lookup: CDR1 LNHNV, CDR2 YYDKDF (reference sequence). V was shortened by 5 bases and J by 3 bases, with 19 bases between the two germline ends. The CDR3: CATSFGRQGTKETQYF. In DNA, the CDR3 is TGTGCCACCAGCTTTGGGAGACAGGGGACTAAAGAGACCCAGTACTTC.

In the case of this clonotype: This sequence may be a read error, since a much larger clone differs from it by one base. The CDR3 loop is CASSLRLAMEGTQYF. The CDR3 region has the DNA TGTGCCAGCAGTTTGAGACTAGCGATGGAAGGGACCCAGTACTTC. V is TRBV6-5 and J is TRBJ2-5, with 8 bases matching TRBD2. Germline V CDR1 and CDR2: MNHEY, SVGAGI. V shed 4 bases, J shed 7 bases, and the junction held 11 bases outside the gene matches. The CDR3 extends over 15 amino acids.

The J gene is TRBJ1-4, the V gene TRBV7-2; no clear D. Germline V CDR1 and CDR2: SGHTA, FQGNSA. The germline V and J ends were trimmed by 4 bases and 0 bases, with 6 bases remaining between them. The CDR3 has 14 residues. The CDR3 nucleotides read TGTGCCAGCAGCTCCGTTGCAACTAATGAAAAACTGTTTTTT. This encodes CASSSVATNEKLFF.

This chain joins TRBV20-1 and TRBJ1-1; D is perhaps TRBD1 (5 bases). The V gene's germline CDR1 is DFQATT and CDR2 SNEGSKA (reference sequence). Trimming took off 5 bases at V and 3 bases at J, with 13 bases between the two ends. CDR3 length: 13 residues. This chain's CDR3 is CSAPRDRYTEAFF. For the CDR3, the DNA is TGCAGTGCTCCTCGGGACCGCTACACTGAAGCTTTCTTT.

This chain uses TRBV19 with TRBJ2-1; D gene unclear. Germline values: CDR1 LNHDA, CDR2 SQIVND (reference sequence). Trimming removed 5 bases from V and 8 bases from J, with 10 bases in between. This CDR3 comprises 12 residues. The CDR3 loop is CASSSKGDEQFF. The CDR3 DNA sequence: TGTGCCAGTAGTTCGAAGGGCGATGAGCAGTTCTTC.

This chain uses TRBV12-3 or TRBV12-4 with TRBJ2-5; 7 bases fit TRBD2. CDR3 length: 16 residues. After removal of 6 bases from V and 3 bases from J, the junction contained 13 bases not matched to a gene. The CDR3 region is CASRPQLGTTKETQYF. CDR3 DNA sequence: TGTGCCAGCAGGCCCCAGTTGGGGACTACAAAAGAGACCCAGTACTTC.

In this sample, this clonotype turned up once. The chain uses TRBV5-1 and TRBJ2-7; D is possibly TRBD1 (6 bases). CDR3 length: 14 amino acids. The germline gives CDR1 SGHRS, CDR2 YFSETQ. CDR3 in amino acids: CASSSGQITYGQYV. The CDR3 nucleotides are TGCGCCAGCAGCTCCGGACAGATCACCTACGGGCAGTACGTC.

This clonotype has more than one count but fewer than ten. The chain is built from TRBV29-1 and TRBJ1-1; the D is unclear. Germline CDR1 reads SQVTM; CDR2 reads ANQGSEA. V was shortened by 2 bases and J by 0 bases, with 10 bases between the two germline ends. The CDR3 contains 14 residues. The CDR3 coding sequence is TGCAGCGTTGAATACGGAGGCTTGAACACTGAAGCTTTCTTT. This encodes CSVEYGGLNTEAFF.

This clonotype was observed at least ten times. The chain couples TRBV24-1 to TRBJ2-4; D remains ambiguous. The CDR3 sequence is 15 residues long. Germline loops: CDR1 KGHDR, CDR2 SFDVKD. With 4 bases removed from V and 0 bases from J, the gap between germline ends came to 9 bases. CDR3 residues: CATSDPEVAKNIQYF. CDR3 DNA sequence: TGTGCCACCAGTGACCCAGAGGTAGCCAAAAACATTCAGTACTTC.

The J gene is TRBJ2-3, the V gene TRBV7-6, with no clear D. Germline-derived CDR1 and CDR2 are SGHVS and FNYEAQ. Trimming took off 4 bases at V and 2 bases at J, with 16 bases between the two ends. The CDR3 spans 16 residues. CDR3 sequence reads: CASSSAPGENTDTQYF. CDR3 sequence (DNA): TGTGCCAGCAGCTCGGCCCCAGGAGAAAACACAGATACGCAGTATTTT. The complete variable domain, with remaining parts taken from reference TRBV7-6 and TRBJ2-3, reads GAGVSQSPRYKVTKRGQDVALRCDPISGHVSLYWYRQALGQGPEFLTYFNYEAQQDKSGLPNDRFSAERPEGSISTLTIQRTEQRDSAMYRCASSSAPGENTDTQYFGPGTRLTVL.

With regard to this clonotype: A much more abundant neighbour one base away suggests this may be a read error. The chain joins TRBV20-1 to TRBJ2-3, with TRBD1 as a possible D gene (6 bases). The CDR3 runs to 14 residues. V lost 7 bases and J lost 2, with 16 bases in between. Germline CDR1 DFQATT, CDR2 SNEGSKA (reference sequence). The DNA of the CDR3 is TGCAGTGTAGCTAAGGGGACAAACACAGATACGCAGTATTTT. Translation gives CSVAKGTNTDTQYF.